The rows below give T cell receptor beta chains drawn from one sample of a study of OX40 agonist ivuxolimab in advanced cancers. Repertoires were generated with immunoSEQ multiplex PCR, while TCRdb's copy carries only in-frame clones and drops some. Of more than 75,000 clones listed, about 85% are singletons. The source material was CD4+ or CD8+ T cells sorted from blood, sampled in a trial of the OX40 agonist ivuxolimab. The receptors originated from an adult with an advanced solid tumor such as melanoma, head and neck, liver or kidney cancer. The conserved cysteine and the conserved F or W are not part of the CDR3 here.

v_gene	j_gene	CDR3aa
TRBV5-4	TRBJ2-7	ASRTGLAGGEQY
TRBV6-5	TRBJ2-1	ASSLTSGSINEQF
TRBV5-4	TRBJ2-7	ASSWRDRVSEQY
TRBV14	TRBJ2-7	ASSRELQGDSH
TRBV2	TRBJ1-6	ASSELRTGPLFSPLH
TRBV14	TRBJ1-2	ASSLTEMGGYT
TRBV7-2	TRBJ2-5	ASSLGQETQY
TRBV4-1	TRBJ2-7	ASSHTPGRALSYEQY
TRBV13	TRBJ2-3	ASSLGLVIGQVLTDTQY
TRBV11-3	TRBJ1-1	ASSPTPATEAF
TRBV5-1	TRBJ2-5	ASSYGGREETQY
TRBV23-1	TRBJ2-7	ASQQDRKEGYEQY
TRBV11-1	TRBJ2-5	ASSLFETQY
TRBV11-2	TRBJ2-7	ASSLSRTYEQY
TRBV11-1	TRBJ1-2	ASSPRQNYGYT
TRBV29-1	TRBJ2-3	SVVHLQSQY
TRBV19	TRBJ2-1	ASSIALQGGWNEQF
TRBV6-4	TRBJ1-1	ASSKQGNTEAF
TRBV7-9	TRBJ1-4	ASSLASNGVNEKLF
TRBV4-2	TRBJ1-2	ASSQDMTEGSYGYT
TRBV28	TRBJ2-5	ASSPPDRGETQY
TRBV7-9	TRBJ1-3	ASSGRRVISDSGNTIY
TRBV10-2	TRBJ1-1	ASSEQSNTEAF